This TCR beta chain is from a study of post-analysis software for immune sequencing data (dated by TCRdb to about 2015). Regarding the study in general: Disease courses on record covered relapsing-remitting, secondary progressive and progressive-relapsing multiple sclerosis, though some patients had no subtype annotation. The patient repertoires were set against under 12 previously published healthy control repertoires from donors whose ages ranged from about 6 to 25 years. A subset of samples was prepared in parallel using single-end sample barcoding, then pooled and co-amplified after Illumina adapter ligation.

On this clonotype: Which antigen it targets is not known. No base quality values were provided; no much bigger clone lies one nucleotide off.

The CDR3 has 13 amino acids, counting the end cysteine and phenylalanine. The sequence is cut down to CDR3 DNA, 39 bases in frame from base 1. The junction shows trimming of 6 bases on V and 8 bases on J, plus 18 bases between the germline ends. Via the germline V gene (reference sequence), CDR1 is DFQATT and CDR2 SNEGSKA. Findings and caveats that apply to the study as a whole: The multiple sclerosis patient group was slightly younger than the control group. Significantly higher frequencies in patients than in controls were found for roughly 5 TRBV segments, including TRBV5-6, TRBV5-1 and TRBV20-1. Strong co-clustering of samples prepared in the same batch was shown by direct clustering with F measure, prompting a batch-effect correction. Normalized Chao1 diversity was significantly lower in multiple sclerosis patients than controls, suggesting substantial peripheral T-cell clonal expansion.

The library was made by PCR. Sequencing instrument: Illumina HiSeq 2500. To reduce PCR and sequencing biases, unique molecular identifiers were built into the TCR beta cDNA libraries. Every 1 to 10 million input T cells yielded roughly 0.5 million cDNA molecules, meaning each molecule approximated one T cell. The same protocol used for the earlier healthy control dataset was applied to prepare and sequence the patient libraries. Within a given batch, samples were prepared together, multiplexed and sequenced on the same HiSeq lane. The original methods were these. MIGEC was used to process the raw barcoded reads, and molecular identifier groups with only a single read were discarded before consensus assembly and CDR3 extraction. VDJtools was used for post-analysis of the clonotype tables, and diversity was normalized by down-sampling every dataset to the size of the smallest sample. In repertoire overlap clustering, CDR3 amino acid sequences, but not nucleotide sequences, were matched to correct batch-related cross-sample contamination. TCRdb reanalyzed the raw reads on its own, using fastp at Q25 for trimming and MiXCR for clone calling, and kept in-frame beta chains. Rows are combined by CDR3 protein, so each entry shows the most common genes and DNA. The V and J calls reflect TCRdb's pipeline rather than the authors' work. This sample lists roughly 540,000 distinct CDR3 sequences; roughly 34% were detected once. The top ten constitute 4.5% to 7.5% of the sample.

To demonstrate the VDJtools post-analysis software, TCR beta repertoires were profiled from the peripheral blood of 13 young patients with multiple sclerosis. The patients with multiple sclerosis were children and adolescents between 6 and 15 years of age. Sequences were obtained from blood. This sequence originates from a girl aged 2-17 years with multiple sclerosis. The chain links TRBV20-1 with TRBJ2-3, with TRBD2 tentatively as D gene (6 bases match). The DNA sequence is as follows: TGCAGTGCGCCCCCAACGGGGGTGGGTACGCAGTATTTT. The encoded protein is CSAPPTGVGTQYF.